A selection of T cell receptor beta chains follows, all from one sample in a study of blood T cell repertoires in COVID-19. This table comes from immunoSEQ multiplex PCR, and its TCRdb copy is limited to in-frame clones, with some not included. The table includes approximately 260,000 clones, around 85% detected once. Sequenced: peripheral blood. These receptors were obtained from a woman in her forties with active or convalescent COVID-19. Both conserved end residues are part of each CDR3.

V gene,J gene,CDR3 protein
TRBV3-1/TRBV3-2,TRBJ2-5,CASSQSGGQETQYF
TRBV30,TRBJ1-2,CASSRGGYTF
TRBV18,TRBJ1-5,CASSRIRQGAGDFQPQHF
TRBV19,TRBJ2-1,CASRRSGVSNEQFF
TRBV5-1,TRBJ1-3,CASSLAGTGRGNTIYF
TRBV27,TRBJ2-7,CASSLSPGEGEQYF
TRBV5-1,TRBJ1-1,CASSLGRVAEAFF
TRBV6-6,TRBJ2-1,CASSGGYPDEQFF
TRBV30,TRBJ1-6,CAWSSNLISGSDNSPLHF
TRBV19,TRBJ2-3,CASRSGGGGTDTQYF
TRBV6-5,TRBJ2-3,CASSSPDRGTDTQYF
TRBV30,TRBJ1-1,CAWSVTGGTNTEAFF
TRBV28,TRBJ1-2,CASISMAGGYTF
TRBV5-6,TRBJ1-5,CASSLAGGGGNQPQHF
TRBV3-1/TRBV3-2,TRBJ1-2,CASSQGQGGGYTF
TRBV3-1/TRBV3-2,TRBJ1-5,CASSQAGKTGSQHF
TRBV12-3/TRBV12-4,TRBJ2-2,CASNQGTGELFF
TRBV6-5,TRBJ1-1,CASRTGADSNTEAFF
TRBV3-1/TRBV3-2,TRBJ1-1,CASSRGGGGNTEAFF
TRBV3-1/TRBV3-2,TRBJ2-1,CASSQGRLAYSSYNEQFF
TRBV2,TRBJ2-5,CASRLEETQYF
TRBV2,TRBJ1-3,CASRMAGQAGNTIYF
TRBV28,TRBJ1-6,CASDVGDGSNSPLHF
TRBV5-5,TRBJ1-4,CASSLYVGHTNEKLFF
TRBV18,TRBJ1-5,CASSDSSNQPQHF
TRBV20-1,TRBJ1-6,CSASPESSYNSPLHF
TRBV4-1,TRBJ1-2,CASSTEGLNGYTF
TRBV5-1,TRBJ2-5,CASSLVRSQETQYF
TRBV12-3/TRBV12-4,TRBJ1-2,CASSFSKGGYTF